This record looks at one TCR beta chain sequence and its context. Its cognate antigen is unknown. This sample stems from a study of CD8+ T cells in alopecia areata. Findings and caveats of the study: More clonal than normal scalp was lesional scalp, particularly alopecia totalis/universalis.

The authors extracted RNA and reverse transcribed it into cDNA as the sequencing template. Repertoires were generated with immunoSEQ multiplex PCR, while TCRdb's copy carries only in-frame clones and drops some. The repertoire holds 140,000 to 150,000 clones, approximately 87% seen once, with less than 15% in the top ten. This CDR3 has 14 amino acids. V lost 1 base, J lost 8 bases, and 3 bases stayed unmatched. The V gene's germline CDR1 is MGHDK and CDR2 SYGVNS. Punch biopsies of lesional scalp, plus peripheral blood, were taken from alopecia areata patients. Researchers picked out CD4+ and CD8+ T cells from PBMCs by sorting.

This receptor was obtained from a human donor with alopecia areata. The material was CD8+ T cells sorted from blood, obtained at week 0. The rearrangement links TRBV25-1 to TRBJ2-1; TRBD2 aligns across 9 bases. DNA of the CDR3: TGTGCCAGCAGTGAATTGGGACTAGCCGATGAGCAGTTCTTC. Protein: CASSELGLADEQFF.